Presented here are 5 T cell receptor beta chains from one specimen sequenced in a study of blood T cell repertoires in COVID-19. Using immunoSEQ multiplex PCR, the repertoire was profiled, and TCRdb retains in-frame clones only, with some absent. The sample holds 110,000 to 150,000 clones, over 65% seen once. Sequenced: PBMCs or T cells enriched from blood (not recorded which). Receptor source: a woman aged 50 to 60 who had recovered from COVID-19.

This chain joins TRBV5-1 and TRBJ1-5, with a tentative D call TRBD1 (6 bases). The V gene lost 0 bases and the J gene lost 4 bases, with 11 bases spanning the gap. The germline V gene has CDR1 SGHRS and CDR2 YFSETQ. This CDR3 comprises 15 residues. The chain's CDR3 is CASSLGDNVNQPQHF. Written as DNA, the CDR3 is TGCGCCAGCAGCTTGGGGGACAACGTGAATCAGCCCCAGCATTTT.

This chain links TRBV7-9 with TRBJ2-1; 10 bases map to TRBD1. The CDR3 runs to 18 residues. Germline lookup yields CDR1 SEHNR and CDR2 FQNEAQ (reference sequence). V lost 5 bases to trimming and J lost 0 bases; unmatched junction nucleotides: 10. CDR3: CASSVDRGGFGSYNEQFF. The CDR3 nucleotides are TGTGCCAGCAGCGTGGACAGGGGGGGATTTGGCTCCTACAATGAGCAGTTCTTC.

This clone was detected only once. The chain couples TRBV12-5 to TRBJ1-3; 8 nucleotides align to TRBD1. After removal of 0 bases from V and 4 bases from J, the junction contained 14 bases not matched to a gene. In germline, CDR1 is LGHNT, CDR2 FRNRAP. The CDR3 contains 19 residues. The CDR3 DNA is TGTGCTAGTGGTTTGGTACTTGGGGCAGGGGGCGATTCCGGAAACACCATATATTTT. Protein: CASGLVLGAGGDSGNTIYF.

The V gene is TRBV5-1, the J gene TRBJ1-1, with D uncertain. V lost 5 bases to trimming and J lost 0 bases, with 8 bases between them. Per germline, CDR1 SGHRS and CDR2 YFSETQ. The CDR3 contains 13 residues. Here the CDR3 reads CASSGQLNTEAFF. DNA for the CDR3: TGCGCCAGCAGTGGGCAATTGAACACTGAAGCTTTCTTT.

The rearrangement joins TRBV6-5 to TRBJ2-2, with 7 bases identical to TRBD1. The junction had 6 bases not matched to a gene; V was cut back by 10 bases and J by 1 base. CDR3 length: 14 amino acids. Germline V lookup: CDR1 MNHEY, CDR2 SVGAGI. CDR3 in DNA: TGTGCCATACCCCGGGACAGGAACACCGGGGAGCTGTTTTTT. This gives the protein CAIPRDRNTGELFF.